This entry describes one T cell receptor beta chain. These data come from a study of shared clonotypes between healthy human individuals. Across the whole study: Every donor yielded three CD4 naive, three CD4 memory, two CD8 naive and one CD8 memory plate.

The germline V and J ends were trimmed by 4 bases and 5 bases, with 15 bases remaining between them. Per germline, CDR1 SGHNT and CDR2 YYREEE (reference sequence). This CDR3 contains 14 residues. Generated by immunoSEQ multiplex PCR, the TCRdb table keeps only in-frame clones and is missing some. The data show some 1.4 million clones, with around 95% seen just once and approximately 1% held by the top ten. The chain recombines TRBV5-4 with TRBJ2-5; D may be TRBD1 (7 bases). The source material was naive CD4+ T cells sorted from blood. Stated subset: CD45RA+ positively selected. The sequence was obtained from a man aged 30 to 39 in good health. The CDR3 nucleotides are TGTGCCAGCAGCCTGACAGGGAGGTTGGAGACCCAGTACTTC. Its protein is CASSLTGRLETQYF.